This T cell receptor beta chain was sequenced for a study of patients and donors after allogeneic stem cell transplantation. This clonotype was seen more than once but under ten times. This CDR3 region has 15 residues. From germline, CDR1 is DFQATT and CDR2 SNEGSKA (reference sequence). With V trimmed by 5 bases and J by 9 bases, 12 bases remained unmatched. In TCRdb, the RT-PCR reads were re-called with MiXCR into one record per CDR3 protein. The sample lists roughly 940,000 distinct CDR3 sequences, more than 15% occurring once. The sequence derives from a human donor who was either an allogeneic HSCT recipient or a stem cell or donor lymphocyte infusion donor (not recorded which). It is not recorded whose cells these are; they may come from a transplant donor. The specimen was blood, either unsorted or a sorted T cell fraction (not recorded which). V gene TRBV20-1 combines with J gene TRBJ2-1, with TRBD2 matching over 11 bases. In nucleotides, the CDR3 is TGCAGTGCTGTCTTTAGCGGGGGGGCTCTCGGTGAGCAGTTCTTC. Amino acids: CSAVFSGGALGEQFF.